A single sample gave rise to the 28 T cell receptor beta chains below, sequenced in a study of CD8+ T cells in alopecia areata. Isolated RNA was reverse transcribed into cDNA used as the sequencing template. Using immunoSEQ multiplex PCR, the repertoire was profiled, and TCRdb retains in-frame clones only, with some absent. The table has around 140,000 clones, 45% to 60% seen once. Treatment of the sample: oral pan-JAK inhibitor, 5-10 mg twice daily. The specimen was CD8+ T cells sorted from blood, collected at week 4, from a patient treated with tofacitinib. The receptors shown here come from a human donor with alopecia areata.

The rearrangement joins TRBV2 to TRBJ2-7; D might be TRBD1 or TRBD2, each matching 8 bases. Germline CDR1 is SNHLY and CDR2 is FYNNEI. The CDR3 has 16 amino acids. Trimming pared 5 bases from V and 1 base from J, leaving 18 bases between. CDR3 DNA: TGTGCCAGCAGTCCCGGGAGGGGACAGGCTTCCTACGAGCAGTACTTC. Translated: CASSPGRGQASYEQYF.

This chain connects TRBV30 to TRBJ1-1; a possible D gene is TRBD1 (6 bases). This CDR3 comprises 14 residues. Between the trimmed V and J ends, which lost 4 bases and 5 bases, there was a span of 17 bases. Germline V CDR1 and CDR2: GTSNPN, SVGIG (reference sequence). The CDR3 DNA reads TGTGCCTGGACCCAAGGGGGGGGTCCAACTGAAGCTTTCTTT. It codes for CAWTQGGGPTEAFF. Full variable domain (remainder filled in from reference TRBV30 and TRBJ1-1): SQTIHQWPATLVQPVGSPLSLECTVEGTSNPNLYWYRQAAGRGLQLLFYSVGIGQISSEVPQNLSASRPQDRQFILSSKKLLLSDSGFYLCAWTQGGGPTEAFFGQGTRLTVV.

V gene TRBV4-1 combines with J gene TRBJ1-5; D gene unclear. The CDR3 is 13 amino acids. Germline-derived CDR1 and CDR2 are MGHRA and YSYEKL. V lost 8 bases to trimming and J lost 3 bases, with 11 bases between them. CDR3 protein: CASSGETNQPQHF. The CDR3 DNA reads as TGCGCCAGCTCCGGGGAGACCAATCAGCCCCAGCATTTT.

The J gene is TRBJ1-6, the V gene TRBV30; D is undetermined. V shed 1 base and J shed 9 bases, with 10 bases lying between them. Germline assignment: CDR1 GTSNPN and CDR2 SVGIG (reference sequence). The CDR3 consists of 13 residues. The CDR3 loop reads CAWSETGVSPLHF. The CDR3 region has the DNA TGTGCCTGGAGTGAAACGGGCGTTTCACCCCTCCACTTT.

J is TRBJ2-7 and V is TRBV13, with D uncertain. From germline, CDR1 is PRHDT and CDR2 FYEKMQ (reference sequence). Trimming cost V 4 bases and J 0 bases, with 16 bases left between them. This CDR3 is 16 amino acids long. CDR3: CASSSWSGARSYEQYF. The CDR3 region has the DNA TGTGCCAGCAGCTCGTGGTCGGGTGCCCGCTCCTACGAGCAGTACTTC.

This clone is termed medium-sized (0.01 to 0.1%). The chain joins TRBV9 to TRBJ2-3; D gene unclear. CDR1 SGDLS and CDR2 YYNGEE come from the germline V gene. The CDR3 has 13 amino acids. Trimming took off 0 bases at V and 6 bases at J, with 8 bases between the two ends. In DNA form, the CDR3 reads TGTGCCAGCAGCGTAGGTAACGTCGATACGCAGTATTTT. Its translation is CASSVGNVDTQYF.

The CDR3 DNA is TGTGCCAGCAGCGTAGCAGGCCGCACAGATACGCAGTATTTT. Translating gives CASSVAGRTDTQYF. This chain connects TRBV9 to TRBJ2-3; D unclear. CDR3 length equals 14 residues. V lost 0 bases, J lost 1 base, and 6 bases lay in between. The germline V gene encodes CDR1 SGDLS and CDR2 YYNGEE.

The rearrangement joins TRBV9 to TRBJ2-1, with D maybe TRBD2 (5 bases). V was cut by 0 bases and J by 8 bases, with 15 bases left in between. The length of the CDR3 is 15 residues. Germline values: CDR1 SGDLS, CDR2 YYNGEE. CDR3 DNA sequence: TGTGCCAGCAGCGTAGGGGCAGGAGGAGGCTATGAGCAGTTCTTC. Protein sequence: CASSVGAGGGYEQFF.

This clone has a handful of counts. The chain combines TRBV4-1 with TRBJ2-1, with TRBD2 as a possible D gene (5 bases). Germline-derived CDR1 and CDR2 are MGHRA and YSYEKL. CDR3 length equals 13 residues. Trimming left V 3 bases short and J 6 bases short, with 9 bases between. CDR3 sequence (DNA): TGCGCCAGCAGCCAGACTAATATCAATGAGCAGTTCTTC. It specifies CASSQTNINEQFF.

This chain uses TRBV6-5 with TRBJ1-2, with D possibly being TRBD1 (5 bases). Trimming removed 6 bases at V and 7 bases at J, with 12 bases between. Germline V CDR1 and CDR2: MNHEY, SVGAGI. This CDR3 comprises 12 residues. The CDR3 nucleotides are TGTGCCAGCAGATTCTCAGGGAGTGGCTACACCTTC. Translated, it gives CASRFSGSGYTF.

This chain joins TRBV13 and TRBJ2-7, with a weak D call TRBD2 (6 bases). Germline CDR1 is PRHDT and CDR2 is FYEKMQ (reference sequence). The ends were cut back, 3 bases at V and 0 bases at J, with 9 bases in the middle. This CDR3 spans 14 amino acids. In nucleotides, the CDR3 is TGTGCCAGCAGCTTGGGACTGCTCTCCTACGAGCAGTACTTC. Translation: CASSLGLLSYEQYF.

The chain uses TRBV5-6 and TRBJ2-7, with 10 bases identical to TRBD2. V shed 3 bases, J shed 4 bases, and the junction held 16 bases outside the gene matches. The CDR3 length is 18 residues. The germline V gene encodes CDR1 SGHDT and CDR2 YYEEEE. Written as DNA, the CDR3 is TGTGCCAGCAGCTCGACTAGCGGGTCGGCCTTCATTACATACGAGCAGTACTTC. As protein: CASSSTSGSAFITYEQYF.

This chain joins TRBV7-8 and TRBJ1-2; 8 nucleotides match TRBD1. CDR1 is SGHVS and CDR2 is FQNEAQ in the germline V gene. The V gene end was trimmed by 2 bases and the J gene end by 0 bases; junction bases not matched to a gene: 11. This CDR3 has 18 residues. CDR3 in DNA: TGTGCCAGCAGCTTATTCCAGGGGGCGCGTAGGGCTAACTATGGCTACACCTTC. Translation gives CASSLFQGARRANYGYTF.

Here the CDR3 DNA reads TGCAGCGTTGAGAGAGGGAACACTGAAGCTTTCTTT. It translates to CSVERGNTEAFF. This rearrangement joins TRBV29-1 to TRBJ1-1; D is ambiguous. In germline, CDR1 is SQVTM, CDR2 ANQGSEA. V lost 3 bases, J lost 1 base, and 6 bases lay in between. The CDR3 consists of 12 residues.

DNA of the CDR3: TGCAGTGCTAAGGAGGGGCTGTTGGCTTTCTTT. It codes for CSAKEGLLAFF. J is TRBJ1-1 and V is TRBV20-1; maybe TRBD1 (5 bases). Trimming took 4 bases from V and 11 from J, leaving 14 bases between them. This CDR3 has 11 residues. The germline gives CDR1 DFQATT, CDR2 SNEGSKA (reference sequence).

This chain links TRBV6-5 with TRBJ1-5; weak D call: TRBD1 (6 bases). The CDR3 is 14 residues long. Between the trimmed V and J ends, which lost 4 bases and 7 bases, there was a span of 14 bases. Germline V gives CDR1 MNHEY, CDR2 SVGAGI. CDR3 in amino acids: CASSSGQGLQPQHF. CDR3 nucleotide sequence: TGTGCCAGCAGTTCGGGACAAGGGTTGCAGCCCCAGCATTTT.

The V call is TRBV6-5, the J call TRBJ2-7; D is possibly TRBD2 (6 bases). The CDR3 totals 13 residues. Germline-derived CDR1 and CDR2 are MNHEY and SVGAGI. Trimming took 5 bases from V and 3 from J, leaving 11 bases between them. CDR3 region: CASSPGEDYEQYF. CDR3 in DNA: TGTGCCAGCAGTCCCGGGGAGGACTACGAGCAGTACTTC.

This chain uses TRBV9 with TRBJ2-7; D not certain. The V end was cut by 4 bases, the J end by 2 bases, with 13 bases between. The germline CDR1 and CDR2 sequences are SGDLS and YYNGEE. This CDR3 has 14 amino acids. The CDR3 spells CASSLGGRPYEQYF. The CDR3 nucleotides read TGTGCCAGCAGCCTGGGTGGCAGGCCCTACGAGCAGTACTTC.

This clone was found a few times. The chain uses TRBV4-1 and TRBJ1-4; D ambiguous. Between the trimmed V and J ends, which lost 0 bases and 0 bases, there was a span of 5 bases. This CDR3 contains 15 residues. Germline CDR1 is MGHRA and CDR2 is YSYEKL. The CDR3 DNA reads TGCGCCAGCAGCCAAGACGGTGCAACTAATGAAAAACTGTTTTTT. The encoded protein is CASSQDGATNEKLFF.

This chain connects TRBV2 to TRBJ2-7; D uncertain. V dropped 4 bases and J dropped 3 bases, with 16 bases sitting between them. The CDR3 has 15 amino acids. Germline V gene lookup returns CDR1 SNHLY and CDR2 FYNNEI. Here the CDR3 reads CASSGEFAYFYEQYF. The DNA of the CDR3 is TGTGCCAGCAGTGGCGAATTCGCCTACTTCTACGAGCAGTACTTC.

V is TRBV4-1 and J is TRBJ1-1; 7 nucleotides align to TRBD1. With 4 bases clipped from V and 11 bases from J, the junction kept 10 bases outside the gene matches. Germline V CDR1 and CDR2: MGHRA, YSYEKL. The CDR3 sequence is 13 residues long. As DNA, the CDR3 is TGCGCCAGCAGCCCCAACAGGGGCCGAGAGGCTTTCTTT. Translating gives CASSPNRGREAFF.

The V call is TRBV4-1, the J call TRBJ1-5; D gene uncertain. Deletions cut 5 bases from V and 0 bases from J, with 14 bases between. Germline V gene data show CDR1 as MGHRA and CDR2 as YSYEKL. The CDR3 sequence is 16 residues long. The CDR3 loop reads CASSFRTGYSNQPQHF. The DNA of the CDR3 is TGCGCCAGCAGCTTCCGGACGGGTTATAGCAATCAGCCCCAGCATTTT.

The chain employs TRBV7-9 and TRBJ2-7; D gene unclear. V lost 1 base and J 1 base, leaving 8 bases between the germline ends. The CDR3 has 14 residues. Looked up from germline, CDR1 is SEHNR and CDR2 is FQNEAQ (reference sequence). The CDR3 nucleotides are TGTGCCAGCAGCTTAGACGGAAATTCCTACGAGCAGTACTTC. It yields the protein CASSLDGNSYEQYF.

The chain is built from TRBV23-1 and TRBJ1-1; possibly TRBD1 for D (5 bases). TRBV23-1 is an ORF for which the function is uncertain. V shed 4 bases and J shed 0 bases, with 21 bases lying between them. CDR3 length: 18 residues. CDR3 nucleotides: TGCGCCAGCAGTCGGGGCGACAGTAGTAAAACCATGAACACTGAAGCTTTCTTT. Encoded protein: CASSRGDSSKTMNTEAFF.

This chain joins TRBV7-8 and TRBJ2-7; D uncertain. This CDR3 has 14 residues. Between the trimmed V and J ends, which lost 5 bases and 2 bases, there was a span of 13 bases. The germline V gene has CDR1 SGHVS and CDR2 FQNEAQ. CDR3 loop: CASSDPTRAYEQYF. In nucleotides, the CDR3 is TGTGCCAGCAGCGATCCCACAAGGGCCTACGAGCAGTACTTC.

The V call is TRBV27, the J call TRBJ1-5; 8 bases are shared with TRBD1. The CDR3 length is 18 residues. Germline-derived CDR1 and CDR2 are MNHEY and SMNVEV (reference sequence). V was pared by 5 bases and J by 1 base, with 13 bases of the junction left unmatched. CDR3 nucleotides: TGTGCCAGCAGTCCGTGGGGACAGGTTGGGGGCAGCAATCAGCCCCAGCATTTT. It specifies CASSPWGQVGGSNQPQHF.

The chain joins TRBV29-1 to TRBJ2-7; 7 bases map to TRBD1. J lost 3 bases, V lost 5 bases, and 4 bases had no gene match. This CDR3 region has 12 residues. Germline V gene sequence: CDR1 SQVTM, CDR2 ANQGSEA. CDR3 nucleotide sequence: TGCAGCGTTCTCGGGACAGACTACGAGCAGTACTTC. As protein: CSVLGTDYEQYF.

CDR3 amino acids: CASSRNGVTEAFF. Here the CDR3 DNA reads TGTGCCAGCAGTCGTAACGGGGTTACCGAAGCTTTCTTT. The rearrangement links TRBV27 to TRBJ1-1; D not certain. Between the trimmed V and J ends, which lost 5 bases and 8 bases, there was a span of 15 bases. CDR1 is MNHEY and CDR2 is SMNVEV in the germline V gene (reference sequence). This CDR3 has 13 amino acids.